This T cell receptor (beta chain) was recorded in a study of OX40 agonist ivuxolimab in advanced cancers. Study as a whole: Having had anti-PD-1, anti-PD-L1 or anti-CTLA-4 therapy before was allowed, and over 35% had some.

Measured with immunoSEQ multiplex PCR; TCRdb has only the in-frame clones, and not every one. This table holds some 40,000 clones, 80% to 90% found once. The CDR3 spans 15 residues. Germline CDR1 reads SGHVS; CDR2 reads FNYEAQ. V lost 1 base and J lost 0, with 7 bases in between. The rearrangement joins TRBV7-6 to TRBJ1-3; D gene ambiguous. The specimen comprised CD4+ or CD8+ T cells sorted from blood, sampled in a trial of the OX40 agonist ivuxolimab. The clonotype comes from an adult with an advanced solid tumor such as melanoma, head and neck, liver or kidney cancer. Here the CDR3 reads CASSLDGYSGNTIYF. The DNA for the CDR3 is TGTGCCAGCAGCTTAGACGGATACTCTGGAAACACCATATATTTT.